This is a list of T cell receptor beta chains from one sample in a study of TIL therapy for anti-PD-1-resistant metastatic lung cancer. Profiled with immunoSEQ multiplex PCR; TCRdb holds only in-frame clones, not every one. The sample records about 60,000 clones, roughly two thirds being singletons. The input for sequencing was blood, taken at baseline. These receptors were collected from a person aged 25-85 years with non-small cell lung cancer. The CDR3 runs from the conserved cysteine through the conserved F or W. D genes are given only for firm matches. Size values are once, few and many counts, or a class for expanded clones, and some rows have none.

clone size	V gene	D gene	J gene	CDR3 protein	CDR3 DNA
few	TRBV15	NA	TRBJ1-5	CATSRDPKLTQPQHF	TGTGCCACCAGCAGAGATCCCAAGTTGACTCAGCCCCAGCATTTT
NA	TRBV25-1	NA	TRBJ1-5	CASSDGGQPQHF	TGTGCCAGCAGTGATGGGGGCCAGCCCCAGCATTTT
NA	TRBV5-1	NA	TRBJ1-2	CASSLGQTAGGYTF	TGCGCCAGCAGCTTGGGACAGACCGCTGGAGGCTACACCTTC
NA	TRBV27	NA	TRBJ1-2	CASAPFRTAAYGYTF	TGTGCCAGCGCCCCATTTCGGACCGCGGCGTATGGCTACACCTTC
NA	TRBV2	TRBD2	TRBJ2-5	CASPLGERGGQETQYF	TGTGCCAGCCCCCTGGGGGAACGGGGGGGCCAAGAGACCCAGTACTTC
NA	TRBV10-3	TRBD2	TRBJ2-5	CAISESQGAGGGQYF	TGTGCCATCAGTGAGTCGCAGGGTGCCGGGGGGGGCCAGTACTTC
few	TRBV4-1	NA	TRBJ2-7	CASSQFRSFYF	TGCGCCAGCAGCCAGTTCCGGTCATTTTACTTC
few	TRBV28	NA	TRBJ1-1	CANGPGNTEAFF	TGTGCCAATGGACCAGGGAACACTGAAGCTTTCTTT
NA	TRBV4-1	NA	TRBJ2-5	CASSRPLGTQYF	TGCGCCAGCAGCCGCCCGTTGGGGACCCAGTACTTC
NA	TRBV11-2	TRBD2	TRBJ2-5	CASSFGKQRGLQETQYF	TGTGCCAGCAGCTTTGGGAAACAGCGGGGCCTACAAGAGACCCAGTACTTC
NA	TRBV28	NA	TRBJ2-4	CASSFWQAKNIQYF	TGTGCCAGCAGTTTCTGGCAAGCCAAAAACATTCAGTACTTC
NA	TRBV6-5	TRBD2	TRBJ2-3	CASSRGDSTDTQYF	TGTGCCAGCAGCCGGGGGGATAGTACAGATACGCAGTATTTT
NA	TRBV5-1	NA	TRBJ2-5	CASTRNRLQETQYF	TGCGCCAGCACCCGAAACAGGTTACAAGAGACCCAGTACTTC
NA	TRBV6-1	NA	TRBJ2-2	CATRMGNTGELFF	TGTGCCACCCGGATGGGAAACACCGGGGAGCTGTTTTTT
NA	TRBV5-1	TRBD2	TRBJ2-7	CASSSHMSGTSYEQYF	TGCGCCAGCAGCTCCCACATGAGCGGGACCTCCTACGAGCAGTACTTC
few	TRBV2	NA	TRBJ1-1	CASSDRGAEAFF	TGTGCCAGCAGTGACCGGGGCGCTGAAGCTTTCTTT
NA	TRBV6-6	NA	TRBJ2-1	CASSYKGAYNEQFF	TGTGCCAGCAGTTACAAGGGAGCTTACAATGAGCAGTTCTTC
few	TRBV12-5	NA	TRBJ1-5	CASGLDRQPQHF	TGTGCTAGTGGTTTGGACAGGCAGCCCCAGCATTTT
few	TRBV7-9	NA	TRBJ1-3	CASSHPRAVGGSGNTIYF	TGTGCCAGCAGCCACCCACGAGCCGTGGGGGGCTCTGGAAACACCATATATTTT
NA	TRBV5-6	TRBD2	TRBJ2-3	CASTLLAGEADTQYF	TGTGCCAGCACCCTCCTAGCGGGGGAGGCAGATACGCAGTATTTT
NA	TRBV30	NA	TRBJ2-3	CAWSVGGTLSTDTQYF	TGTGCCTGGAGTGTAGGGGGGACTCTAAGCACAGATACGCAGTATTTT
NA	TRBV10-3	NA	TRBJ1-1	CATSPLGANTEAFF	TGTGCCACCTCACCCCTGGGGGCGAACACTGAAGCTTTCTTT
NA	TRBV6-1	TRBD1	TRBJ2-5	CASRRTGETQYF	TGTGCCAGCAGACGGACAGGGGAGACCCAGTACTTC
few	TRBV2	NA	TRBJ1-1	CASERSAEAFF	TGTGCCAGTGAAAGGAGCGCTGAAGCTTTCTTT
NA	TRBV30	TRBD1	TRBJ2-2	CAWSQGQGGRSTGELFF	TGTGCCTGGAGCCAGGGACAGGGAGGTAGGAGCACCGGGGAGCTGTTTTTT